The TCR beta chain under discussion was sequenced for a study of blood T cell repertoires in COVID-19. Across the whole study: T cells, B-cell-depleted T cells, or PBMCs supplied cDNA or gDNA.

Original handling: Reference gene primer amplification in the assay estimated nucleated cell counts. Clones were sequenced by immunoSEQ multiplex PCR, and TCRdb holds only the in-frame ones, with some missing. The V and J calls and clone size come from that table; D and trimming were worked out from the DNA. The repertoire holds about 160,000 clones, with approximately 81% as singletons. Germline CDR1 reads SNHLY; CDR2 reads FYNNEI. V lost 8 bases and J 0 bases, leaving 8 bases between the germline ends. This CDR3 comprises 14 residues. The table lists this clone with a few counts. The sequenced sample consisted of peripheral blood. This TCR was recovered from a woman aged 55-69 years with COVID-19, enrolled during active disease. V usage is TRBV2 and J usage is TRBJ1-6, with no clear D. CDR3 loop: CASGLASYNSPLHF. In nucleotides, the CDR3 is TGTGCCAGCGGACTGGCCTCCTATAATTCACCCCTCCACTTT.